This passage covers 21 T cell receptor beta chains from one sample sequenced in a study of blood T cell repertoires in COVID-19. Measured with immunoSEQ multiplex PCR; TCRdb has only the in-frame clones, and not every one. The table records around 70,000 clones, just under 85% of them present only once. The sample consisted of peripheral blood. All receptors derive from a man between 70 and 80 years old with acute or convalescent COVID-19.

The chain employs TRBV2 and TRBJ1-6; 10 bases map to TRBD1. The CDR3 covers 13 residues. J lost 14 bases, V lost 6 bases, and 7 bases had no gene match. Germline V gene sequence: CDR1 SNHLY, CDR2 FYNNEI. CDR3 sequence (DNA): TGTGCCAGCAGGGACAGGGGGAGCGGGGCCCTCCACTTT. The encoded protein is CASRDRGSGALHF.

The chain carries TRBV7-3 and TRBJ1-3, with 9 positions matching TRBD1. J was trimmed by 0 bases and V by 3 bases; bases with no gene match: 15. The CDR3 contains 20 residues. The germline V gene encodes CDR1 SGHTA and CDR2 FQGTGA. The CDR3 DNA follows: TGTGCCAGCAGCTTCCCGGGACAGGGTTACCCGAAGCTCTCTGGAAACACCATATATTTT. As protein: CASSFPGQGYPKLSGNTIYF.

The gene calls are TRBV4-2 and TRBJ2-1; D not resolved. Germline CDR1 LGHNA, CDR2 YNFKEQ. This CDR3 is 13 amino acids long. V lost 1 base to trimming and J lost 7 bases, with 8 bases between them. Here the CDR3 reads CASSQANGNEQFF. CDR3 in DNA: TGTGCCAGCAGCCAAGCTAACGGTAATGAGCAGTTCTTC.

This chain uses TRBV5-1 with TRBJ2-7; 8 nucleotides agree with TRBD2. The V gene end was trimmed by 0 bases and the J gene end by 0 bases; junction bases not matched to a gene: 2. CDR3 size: 15 residues. CDR1 and CDR2 (germline): SGHRS, YFSETQ. The CDR3 is CASSLGGTSSYEQYF. In DNA form, the CDR3 reads TGCGCCAGCAGCTTGGGGGGGACTAGCTCCTACGAGCAGTACTTC.

Here the CDR3 DNA reads TGTGCCAGCACCGAAGGCCGGGACACCAAAAACATTCAGTACTTC. Translation: CASTEGRDTKNIQYF. V usage is TRBV2 and J usage is TRBJ2-4; possibly TRBD1 for D (6 bases). Germline CDR1 reads SNHLY; CDR2 reads FYNNEI. The ends were cut back, 7 bases at V and 2 bases at J, with 15 bases in the middle. The CDR3 spans 15 residues.

The rearrangement uses TRBV7-2 and TRBJ2-6, with no clear D. CDR1 and CDR2 (germline): SGHTA, FQGNSA. CDR3 size: 15 residues. Trimming removed 7 bases at V and 0 bases at J, with 10 bases between. This CDR3 reads CASTSYGSGANVLTF. Here the CDR3 DNA reads TGTGCCAGCACCTCCTACGGCTCTGGGGCCAACGTCCTGACTTTC.

The CDR3 loop reads CSASLGTHTDTQYF. The CDR3 DNA follows: TGCAGTGCTAGTCTGGGCACCCACACAGATACGCAGTATTTT. V gene TRBV20-1 combines with J gene TRBJ2-3; no reliable D call. Trimming stripped 3 bases from V and 2 bases from J, with 12 bases between. This CDR3 region has 14 residues. Germline V gene lookup returns CDR1 DFQATT and CDR2 SNEGSKA (reference sequence).

CDR3 in DNA: TGTGCCAGCAGCATGCCGACAGGGATAGACACCGGGGAGCTGTTTTTT. Residues: CASSMPTGIDTGELFF. The J gene is TRBJ2-2, the V gene TRBV7-2; 7 nucleotides line up with TRBD1. CDR3 length: 16 amino acids. The germline CDR1 and CDR2 sequences are SGHTA and FQGNSA. J lost 3 bases, V lost 5 bases, and 9 bases had no gene match.

V usage is TRBV5-6 and J usage is TRBJ2-3, with 10 bases that match TRBD2. Unmatched junction bases numbered 8, after V lost 2 bases and J lost 14 bases. Germline V gives CDR1 SGHDT, CDR2 YYEEEE. This CDR3 contains 13 residues. The CDR3 DNA sequence: TGTGCCAGCAGCTTTCCTAGCGGGAGTCCAAGGTATTTT. This encodes CASSFPSGSPRYF. The entire variable domain, with the rest obtained from reference TRBV5-6 and TRBJ2-3, is as follows: DAGVTQSPTHLIKTRGQQVTLRCSPKSGHDTVSWYQQALGQGPQFIFQYYEEEERQRGNFPDRFSGHQFPNYSSELNVNALLLGDSALYLCASSFPSGSPRYFGPGTRLTVL.

The rearrangement uses TRBV18 and TRBJ1-1; 8 bases fit TRBD1. This CDR3 has 16 residues. CDR1 and CDR2 (germline): KGHSH, LQKENI. The V gene end was trimmed by 3 bases and the J gene end by 0 bases; junction bases not matched to a gene: 6. CDR3 DNA: TGTGCCAGCTCACCCCGACAGGGGAACATGAACACTGAAGCTTTCTTT. As protein: CASSPRQGNMNTEAFF.

This clone was counted only a few times. The chain couples TRBV13 to TRBJ2-3, with D maybe TRBD2 (6 bases). V gave up 0 bases and J gave up 6 bases, with 16 bases separating them. From germline, CDR1 is PRHDT and CDR2 FYEKMQ (reference sequence). CDR3 size: 16 residues. CDR3: CASSLGPRGAGDTQYF. As DNA, the CDR3 is TGTGCCAGCAGCTTAGGCCCCCGAGGCGCGGGGGATACGCAGTATTTT.

This clone was observed a handful of times. The chain combines TRBV14 with TRBJ1-3; D is uncertain. The V end was cut by 2 bases, the J end by 4 bases, with 15 bases between. The CDR3 has 16 amino acids. Germline loops: CDR1 SGHDN, CDR2 FVKESK. CDR3 amino acids: CASSQTNSISGNTIYF. CDR3 DNA: TGTGCCAGCAGCCAAACGAACTCGATCTCCGGAAACACCATATATTTT.

The chain has TRBV9 and TRBJ2-3; D is perhaps TRBD2 (5 bases). Germline CDR1 reads SGDLS; CDR2 reads YYNGEE. The V end was cut by 4 bases, the J end by 3 bases, with 15 bases between. The CDR3 contains 15 residues. The CDR3: CASSPRHTRTDTQYF. In DNA form, the CDR3 reads TGTGCCAGCAGCCCAAGACACACTAGGACAGATACGCAGTATTTT.

The chain links TRBV6-6 to TRBJ1-3; 7 positions match TRBD1. The CDR3 covers 17 residues. Germline CDR1 MNHNY, CDR2 SVGAGI (reference sequence). With 5 bases clipped from V and 0 bases from J, the junction kept 10 bases outside the gene matches. CDR3 bases: TGTGCCAGCAGTCCGACAGGGTTCCCTCTCTCTGGAAACACCATATATTTT. Translating gives CASSPTGFPLSGNTIYF.

The chain has TRBV3-1 (or the pseudogene TRBV3-2) and TRBJ2-1; D is possibly TRBD2 (6 bases). This CDR3 spans 13 amino acids. V gave up 5 bases and J gave up 6 bases, with 11 bases separating them. Germline CDR1 LGHDT, CDR2 YNNKEL (reference sequence). The DNA for the CDR3 is TGTGCCAGCAGCTCTGGGACTTCCAATGAGCAGTTCTTC. It is translated as CASSSGTSNEQFF.

The V and J genes are TRBV30 and TRBJ1-2, with D hard to call. The V gene's germline CDR1 is GTSNPN and CDR2 SVGIG (reference sequence). V lost 7 bases and J 0 bases, leaving 12 bases between the germline ends. The CDR3 has 13 residues. The CDR3 here is CALGEQANYGYTF. CDR3 in DNA: TGTGCCTTAGGAGAGCAAGCTAACTATGGCTACACCTTC.

This chain uses TRBV9 with TRBJ2-5; D is possibly TRBD1 (6 bases). CDR3 size: 14 residues. CDR1 is SGDLS and CDR2 is YYNGEE in the germline V gene. V lost 0 bases and J 4 bases, leaving 10 bases between the germline ends. CDR3 amino acids: CASSVDVRGETQYF. CDR3 coding DNA: TGTGCCAGCAGCGTAGACGTCAGGGGAGAGACCCAGTACTTC.

This chain connects TRBV6-6 to TRBJ1-3, with TRBD1 as a possible D gene (6 bases). V shed 2 bases and J shed 4 bases, with 12 bases lying between them. The CDR3 totals 15 residues. Germline V lookup: CDR1 MNHNY, CDR2 SVGAGI (reference sequence). CDR3 region: CASSYPTGRGNTIYF. The CDR3 region has the DNA TGTGCCAGCAGTTACCCGACAGGACGGGGAAACACCATATATTTT.

V usage is TRBV6-2 or TRBV6-3 and J usage is TRBJ1-5, with 10 bases lining up with TRBD1. The CDR3 spans 16 residues. J was trimmed by 6 bases and V by 4 bases; bases with no gene match: 9. CDR1 MNHEY and CDR2 SVGEGT come from the germline V gene. The CDR3 nucleotides are TGTGCCAGCAGTTTCGGACAGGGGGGAATGGGTCAGCCCCAGCATTTT. Its translation is CASSFGQGGMGQPQHF.

The rearrangement joins TRBV11-3 to TRBJ2-7; TRBD2 is a possible D gene (7 bases). CDR1 SGHNT and CDR2 YENEEA come from the germline V gene. This CDR3 has 15 amino acids. The V gene lost 1 base and the J gene lost 0 bases, with 10 bases spanning the gap. This chain's CDR3 is CASSLGAGASYEQYF. CDR3 DNA: TGTGCCAGCAGCTTAGGGGCGGGGGCCTCCTACGAGCAGTACTTC.

This rearrangement joins TRBV12-3 or TRBV12-4 to TRBJ2-7; D might be TRBD1 (6 bases). The CDR3 length is 12 residues. Between the trimmed V and J ends, which lost 5 bases and 2 bases, there was a span of 7 bases. Here the CDR3 DNA reads TGTGCCAGCAGTGGACAGACCTACGAGCAGTACTTC. This encodes CASSGQTYEQYF.